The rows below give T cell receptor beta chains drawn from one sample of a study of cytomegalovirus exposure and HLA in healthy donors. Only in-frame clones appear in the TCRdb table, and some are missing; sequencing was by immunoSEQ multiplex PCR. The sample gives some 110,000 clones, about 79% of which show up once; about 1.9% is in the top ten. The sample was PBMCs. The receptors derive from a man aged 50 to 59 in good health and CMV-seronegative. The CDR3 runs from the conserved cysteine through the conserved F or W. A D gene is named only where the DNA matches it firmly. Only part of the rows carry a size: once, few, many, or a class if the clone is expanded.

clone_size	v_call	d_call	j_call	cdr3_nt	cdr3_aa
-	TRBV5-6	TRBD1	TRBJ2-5	TGTGCCAGCAGCTATTCCACAGGGGGTTTAGGGGAGACCCAGTACTTC	CASSYSTGGLGETQYF
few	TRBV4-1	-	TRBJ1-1	TGCGCCAGCAGCCACCTAGACACTGAAGCTTTCTTT	CASSHLDTEAFF
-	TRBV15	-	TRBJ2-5	TGTGCCACCAGCATTCCCGGCTCAGGGCTAGAGACCCAGTACTTC	CATSIPGSGLETQYF
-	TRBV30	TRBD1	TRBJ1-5	TGTGCCTGGAGTTTCCCCGGGACAGGTTTTCAGCCCCAGCATTTT	CAWSFPGTGFQPQHF
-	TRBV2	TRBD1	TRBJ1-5	TGTGCCAGCAGTCCCGGGACAGGGGGCGGGGGATACAATCAGCCCCAGCATTTT	CASSPGTGGGGYNQPQHF
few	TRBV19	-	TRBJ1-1	TGTGCCAGTAGTAAACAGGGTTCGGATGACACTGAAGCTTTCTTT	CASSKQGSDDTEAFF
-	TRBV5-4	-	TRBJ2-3	TGTGCCAGCAGCCCCCCAAGGGGTGATACGCAGTATTTT	CASSPPRGDTQYF
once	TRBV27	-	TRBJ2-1	TGTGCCAGCAGGGACCTCGCGGGGCGTAATGAGCAGTTCTTC	CASRDLAGRNEQFF
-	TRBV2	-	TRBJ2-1	TGTGCCAGCAGTGAAGTGGGGGGGCTCAATTACAATGAGCAGTTCTTC	CASSEVGGLNYNEQFF
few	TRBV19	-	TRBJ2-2	TGTGCCAGTAGTATCGGGTTAAGGAACACCGGGGAGCTGTTTTTT	CASSIGLRNTGELFF
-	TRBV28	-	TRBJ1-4	TGTGCCAGCAGCCCCAATGAAAGAGCAACTAATGAAAAACTGTTTTTT	CASSPNERATNEKLFF
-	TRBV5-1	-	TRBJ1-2	TGCGCCAGCAGCTTTCAGAACTATGGCTACACCTTC	CASSFQNYGYTF
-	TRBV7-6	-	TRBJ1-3	TGTGCCAGCAGACTTGTGCAAGAGGGAAACACCATATATTTT	CASRLVQEGNTIYF
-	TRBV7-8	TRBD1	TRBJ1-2	TGTGCCAGCAGCTATACTCAGGGGGCGGGTGGCTACACCTTC	CASSYTQGAGGYTF
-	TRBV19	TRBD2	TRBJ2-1	TGTGCCAGTAGGGCCGGGACTAGCGGATACAATGAGCAGTTCTTC	CASRAGTSGYNEQFF
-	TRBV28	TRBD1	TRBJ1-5	TGTGCCAGCAGGGACAGGCGGACCCAGCATTTT	CASRDRRTQHF
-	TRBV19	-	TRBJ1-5	TGTGCCAGTAGTAACAGGGAAGCCCTAAATCAGCCCCAGCATTTT	CASSNREALNQPQHF
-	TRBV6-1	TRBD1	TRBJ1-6	TGTGCCAGCAGTGCCGGGACAGCCAGCTCCTATAATTCACCCCTCCACTTT	CASSAGTASSYNSPLHF
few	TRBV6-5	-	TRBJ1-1	TGTGCCACCAACCCACCGGGGTATGCTGAAGCTTTCTTT	CATNPPGYAEAFF
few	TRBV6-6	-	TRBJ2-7	TGTGCCAGCAGTTACCAACAGAGCTACGAGCAGTACTTC	CASSYQQSYEQYF
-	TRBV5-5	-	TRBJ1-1	TGTGCCAGCAGCTTCGTGAACACTGAAGCTTTCTTT	CASSFVNTEAFF
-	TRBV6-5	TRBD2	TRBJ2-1	TGTGCCAGCAGACCTAGCGGGGGTTACAATGAGCAGTTCTTC	CASRPSGGYNEQFF
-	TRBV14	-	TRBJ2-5	TGTGCCAGCAGCCAAGGGGTGTCAGGGTCGGAGACCCAGTACTTC	CASSQGVSGSETQYF
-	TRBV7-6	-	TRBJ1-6	TGTGCCAGCAGCGCCAGCTATAATTCACCCCTCCACTTT	CASSASYNSPLHF
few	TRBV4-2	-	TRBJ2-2	TGTGCCAGCAGCCAAGATCTCTTCACCGGGGAGCTGTTTTTT	CASSQDLFTGELFF
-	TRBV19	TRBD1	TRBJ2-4	TGTGCCAGTAGTCTAGGGACAGGATCCATTCAGTACTTC	CASSLGTGSIQYF
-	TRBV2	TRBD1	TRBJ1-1	TGTGCCAGCAGTGTGGAGACAGGGGGCTTCGGAGCTATGAACACTGAAGCTTTCTTT	CASSVETGGFGAMNTEAFF
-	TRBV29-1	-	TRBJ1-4	TGCAGCGTTGAAAGGGACTCAGTCCCGAAACTGTTTTTT	CSVERDSVPKLFF
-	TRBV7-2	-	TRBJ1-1	TGTGCCAGCAGCCCCAGTAGGGGACTGCTGACCACTGAAGCTTTCTTT	CASSPSRGLLTTEAFF
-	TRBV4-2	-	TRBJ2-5	TGTGCCAGCAGCCAAGAATCCAGCGAGGGTCAAGAGACCCAGTACTTC	CASSQESSEGQETQYF
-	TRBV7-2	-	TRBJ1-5	TGTGCCAGCAGCGGACCGGCGGTATCAGGGGCCCAGCATTTT	CASSGPAVSGAQHF
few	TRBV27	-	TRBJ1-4	TGTGCCAGCAGTATACAGGCGGAAGGCGAAAAACTGTTTTTT	CASSIQAEGEKLFF
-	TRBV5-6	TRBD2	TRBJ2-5	TGTGCCAGCAGTCCGGGACTAGGAGGCGTGGCCCAAGAGACCCAGTACTTC	CASSPGLGGVAQETQYF
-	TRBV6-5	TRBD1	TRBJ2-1	TGTGCCAGCAGTCCCAGGACAGGGGCGAACAATGAGCAGTTCTTC	CASSPRTGANNEQFF
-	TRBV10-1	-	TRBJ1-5	TGCGCCAGCCCAGGGGGCAATCAGCCCCAGCATTTT	CASPGGNQPQHF
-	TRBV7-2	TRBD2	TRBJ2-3	TGTGCCAGCAGCTTTAACGGGGGGAGCACAGATACGCAGTATTTT	CASSFNGGSTDTQYF
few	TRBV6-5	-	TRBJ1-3	TGTGCCAGCAGCCTAACAGGGACGAACACCATATATTTT	CASSLTGTNTIYF
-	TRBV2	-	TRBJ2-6	TGTGCCAGCACTGGACAGTGGGGCTCCCCTGGGGCCAACGTCCTGACTTTC	CASTGQWGSPGANVLTF
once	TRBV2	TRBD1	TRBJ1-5	TGTGCCAGCAGCACTACAGGGGTCCAGCAGCCCCAGCATTTT	CASSTTGVQQPQHF
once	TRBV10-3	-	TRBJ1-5	TGTGCCATCAGTGATCAGGGGAGGGGGAGCAATCAGCCCCAGCATTTT	CAISDQGRGSNQPQHF
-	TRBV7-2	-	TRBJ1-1	TGTGCCAGCAGTAAGAACACTGAAGCTTTCTTT	CASSKNTEAFF
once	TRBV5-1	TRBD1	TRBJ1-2	TGCGCCAGCAGCTTGGAGGGACAGGGGGCGCCTTCGGGAGGAGGAACCTTC	CASSLEGQGAPSGGGTF
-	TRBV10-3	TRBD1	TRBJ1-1	TGTGCCATCAGTACGACAGGGTTGAACACTGAAGCTTTCTTT	CAISTTGLNTEAFF
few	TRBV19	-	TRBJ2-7	TGTGCCAGTAGTATCTCGGTCTACGAGCAGTACTTC	CASSISVYEQYF